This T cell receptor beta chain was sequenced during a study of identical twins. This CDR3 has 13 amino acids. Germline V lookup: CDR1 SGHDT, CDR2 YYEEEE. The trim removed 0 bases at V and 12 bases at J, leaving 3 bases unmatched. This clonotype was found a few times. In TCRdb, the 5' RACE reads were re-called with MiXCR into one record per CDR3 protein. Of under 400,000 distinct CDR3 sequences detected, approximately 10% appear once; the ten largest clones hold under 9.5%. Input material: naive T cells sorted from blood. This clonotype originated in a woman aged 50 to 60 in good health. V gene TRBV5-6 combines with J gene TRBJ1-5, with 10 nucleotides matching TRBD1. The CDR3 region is CASSLGDRGHQHF. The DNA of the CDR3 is TGTGCCAGCAGCTTGGGGGACAGGGGTCACCAGCATTTT.